This T cell receptor beta chain stems from a study of T cell responses to AZD1222 COVID-19 vaccine. Here immunoSEQ multiplex PCR was the method, and the copy in TCRdb shows in-frame clones only, minus some. Of approximately 200,000 clones listed, 80% to 95% were seen once; the top ten hold approximately 3.4%. The germline V gene has CDR1 GTSNPN and CDR2 SVGIG (reference sequence). V was clipped by 2 bases and J by 2 bases, with 5 bases between them. The CDR3 sequence is 12 residues long. The TCR originated in an adult who received the AZD1222 COVID-19 vaccine. The V and J genes are TRBV30 and TRBJ2-3; D is uncertain. The specimen was peripheral blood, collected 28 days after the second AZD1222 dose. The CDR3, as DNA: TGTGCCTGGAGTCCGACCACAGATACGCAGTATTTT. This codes for CAWSPTTDTQYF.